The clone carrying this TCR beta chain was seen repeatedly, ten times or more. These data originate in a study of read filtering for tumor transcriptome and immune sequencing. Study context: R-ISS stage counts were roughly 8 for I, about 15 for II, 6 or 7 for III.

The length of the CDR3 is 14 residues. Trimming shortened V by 5 bases and J by 5 bases, and 14 bases separated the two germline ends. Molecular barcoded adaptors covering alpha/delta and beta/gamma chains were used on approximately 440 ng RNA. TCRdb itself ran the reads through MiXCR, one entry per CDR3 protein. The sample has tens of thousands of distinct CDR3 sequences, approximately 21% seen once; the top ten hold about an eighth. This chain connects TRBV12-3 or TRBV12-4 to TRBJ2-3, with a weak D call TRBD1 (5 bases). This clonotype was obtained from a donor over 35 with multiple myeloma. What was sequenced was a population of CD138-negative cells sorted from bone marrow. CDR3 region: CASSPTRVGDTQYF. CDR3 in DNA: TGTGCCAGCAGTCCAACCAGGGTTGGAGATACGCAGTATTTT.